These T cell receptor beta chains were read from a single sample in a study of blood T cell repertoires in COVID-19. The protocol was immunoSEQ multiplex PCR, while the TCRdb copy is restricted to in-frame clones and leaves out a portion. The sample has a few hundred thousand clones, 80% to 90% seen once. Sequenced material: PBMCs or T cells enriched from blood (not recorded which). These receptors were obtained from a man in his forties in a cohort exposed to, infected with or recovered from COVID-19 (not recorded which). The CDR3 runs from the conserved cysteine through the conserved F or W. A D gene is named only where the DNA matches it firmly. Clone size, where shown, is once, few, many, or a class for clones that have expanded.

TRBV5-1	TRBD1	.	TRBJ1-1	TGCGCCAGCAGCTTGGTCGGACAGGGGGGCACTGAAGCTTTCTTT	CASSLVGQGGTEAFF
TRBV3-1/TRBV3-2	.	.	TRBJ1-1	TGTGCCAGCAGCCAAGGAGAGGGCGGGAACACTGAAGCTTTCTTT	CASSQGEGGNTEAFF
TRBV19	TRBD1	.	TRBJ1-2	TGTGCCAGTAGTACCCGGACAGGGTCCTACTATGGCTACACCTTC	CASSTRTGSYYGYTF
TRBV19	TRBD1	.	TRBJ1-1	TGTGCCAGTAGTATCCCGGGACAGGGGAACACTGAAGCTTTCTTT	CASSIPGQGNTEAFF
TRBV9	.	.	TRBJ2-2	TGTGCCAGCAGCGTAGAAGGGGTTAACACCGGGGAGCTGTTTTTT	CASSVEGVNTGELFF
TRBV5-1	TRBD1	.	TRBJ1-1	TGCGCCAGCAGCTTCGGGACAGGCGGCACTGAAGCTTTCTTT	CASSFGTGGTEAFF
TRBV5-4	TRBD1	.	TRBJ1-2	TGTGCCAGCAGCCTGAGAACCGGACAGGGATCGTCTGGCTACACCTTC	CASSLRTGQGSSGYTF
TRBV28	TRBD1	.	TRBJ2-5	TGTGCCAGCAGTACCCGGGACAGGGGGCAGGAGACCCAGTACTTC	CASSTRDRGQETQYF
TRBV24-1	.	.	TRBJ1-5	TGTGCCACCAGTGATTCGTATCAGCCCCAGCATTTT	CATSDSYQPQHF
TRBV19	TRBD1	.	TRBJ2-7	TGTGCCAGTAGTTTGGGGGACAGCTCCTACGAGCAGTACTTC	CASSLGDSSYEQYF
TRBV27	.	.	TRBJ1-6	TGTGCCAGCAGTTTTGGGGAGATGGGTAATTCACCCCTCCACTTT	CASSFGEMGNSPLHF
TRBV12-2	.	.	TRBJ1-4	TGTGCAAGTCGCTTAACTGCCGGGACACAAAAACTGTTTTTT	CASRLTAGTQKLFF
TRBV29-1	TRBD2	.	TRBJ2-7	TGCAGCGTTGACGGACTAGCGGGAGGATCTGAGCAGTACTTC	CSVDGLAGGSEQYF
TRBV7-2	TRBD2	.	TRBJ2-1	TGTGCCAGCAGCTTACAAGCGACTAGCGGGCATGAGCAGTTCTTC	CASSLQATSGHEQFF
TRBV11-2	.	.	TRBJ1-1	TGTGCCAGCAGCTTCAGTTTACAGGGGAACACTGAAGCTTTCTTT	CASSFSLQGNTEAFF
TRBV19	.	.	TRBJ1-5	TGTGCCAGTAGTATAGTAGGGGGAGAGGATCAGCCCCAGCATTTT	CASSIVGGEDQPQHF
TRBV2	TRBD1	.	TRBJ1-2	TGTGCCAGCAGTGAAGCATCCTGGACAGGAGGCTACACCTTC	CASSEASWTGGYTF
TRBV7-9	TRBD1	.	TRBJ2-3	TGTGCCAGCAGCCCGTCGACAGGGTCTAGCACAGATACGCAGTATTTT	CASSPSTGSSTDTQYF
TRBV30	.	.	TRBJ2-2	TGTGCCTGGAGTGTTGCGGGGGCGGCGACCGGGGAGCTGTTTTTT	CAWSVAGAATGELFF
TRBV5-1	TRBD1	.	TRBJ1-3	TGCGCCAGCAGCTCGACAGGGGCAGGAAACACCATATATTTT	CASSSTGAGNTIYF
TRBV15	TRBD1	.	TRBJ1-5	TGTGCCACCAGCAGAGCCCAGAATAGGGGGCTTAATCAGCCCCAGCATTTT	CATSRAQNRGLNQPQHF
TRBV18	TRBD2	.	TRBJ2-7	TGTGCCAGCTCACCGATGCCTAGCGGAACCTACGAGCAGTACTTC	CASSPMPSGTYEQYF
TRBV10-3	TRBD2	.	TRBJ2-2	TGTGCCATCAGAGCGCTAGCGGGAGGCCCGTACACCGGGGAGCTGTTTTTT	CAIRALAGGPYTGELFF
TRBV15	.	.	TRBJ2-1	TGTGCCACCAGCAGAGCATATCAGGGGAGTGATGAGCAGTTCTTC	CATSRAYQGSDEQFF
TRBV5-1	.	.	TRBJ1-4	TGCGCCAGCAGCGTACAGGGTGTTGAGGAAAAACTGTTTTTT	CASSVQGVEEKLFF
TRBV9	TRBD1	few	TRBJ2-2	TGTGCCAGCAGCACGGGACAGGGTGACACCGGGGAGCTGTTTTTT	CASSTGQGDTGELFF
TRBV7-2	TRBD2	.	TRBJ2-3	TGTGCCAGCAGAAGACTAGCGGGGGCCACAGATACGCAGTATTTT	CASRRLAGATDTQYF
TRBV3-1/TRBV3-2	.	.	TRBJ2-5	TGTGCCAGCAGAAGGGGGGGAGAGACCCAGTACTTC	CASRRGGETQYF
TRBV19	.	few	TRBJ2-2	TGTGCCAGTAGTCAGGCCACCGGGGAGCTGTTTTTT	CASSQATGELFF
TRBV5-1	TRBD2	.	TRBJ2-5	TGCGCCAGCAGCTTTAGCGGGAGGGCGGAAGAGACCCAGTACTTC	CASSFSGRAEETQYF